This T cell receptor beta chain derives from a study of CD8+CD57+ T cells in acquired aplastic anemia. Looking at the study overall: Quantities of DNA derived from sorted CD4+ and CD8+ cells averaged approximately 3 ug.

The CDR3 totals 16 residues. The germline CDR1 and CDR2 sequences are MNHEY and SVGEGT. Unmatched junction bases numbered 9, after V lost 0 bases and J lost 8 bases. Genomic DNA provided the template from which TCR beta VDJ and CDR3 profiles were obtained. TCRdb itself ran the reads through MiXCR, one entry per CDR3 protein. The sample yields 150,000 to 180,000 distinct CDR3 sequences, approximately 52% seen once. Previously, flow cytometry had revealed CD8+CD57+ cell expansion in the patients chosen for sequencing. This clonotype was picked up a small number of times. The chain couples TRBV6-2 or TRBV6-3 to TRBJ2-1, with 8 bases fitting TRBD2. Material for sequencing was sorted CD4+, CD8+, or CD8+CD57+ T cells (not recorded which) from PBMCs. This TCR was recovered from a human donor with aplastic anemia. CDR3 in amino acids: CASSYSTGTRVHEQFF. The CDR3 nucleotides are TGTGCCAGCAGTTACTCAACCGGGACTAGAGTCCATGAGCAGTTCTTC.